The present entry profiles one T cell receptor (beta chain) with its context. Its antigen is unidentified. The CDR3 runs to 15 residues. V lost 4 bases to trimming and J lost 5 bases; unmatched junction nucleotides: 6. The germline CDR1 and CDR2 sequences are SGHNT and YYREEE (reference sequence). The entry originates in a study of graft-versus-host responses after intestinal transplantation. Overall study: Following induction with anti-thymocyte globulin, all recipients were given tacrolimus and steroids for three to four years. Study-level points and caveats: High graft-versus-host to host-versus-graft T cell clonal ratios marked allografts of patients with graft-donor macrochimerism.

Here immunoSEQ multiplex PCR was the method, and the copy in TCRdb shows in-frame clones only, minus some. This sample yields approximately 130,000 clones, of which approximately 94% are seen a single time; around 0.15% belongs to the top ten. Specimen: unstimulated CD4+ T cells sorted from spleen or lymph node cells, collected before intestinal transplant. This sequence originates from a human donor who received an intestinal transplant. This chain links TRBV5-4 with TRBJ1-2; 12 positions agree with TRBD1. CDR3 sequence: CASSQGQGAVYGYTF. The CDR3 DNA is TGTGCCAGCAGCCAGGGACAGGGGGCGGTATATGGCTACACCTTC. Drawing the rest from reference TRBV5-4 and TRBJ1-2, the complete variable domain is ETGVTQSPTHLIKTRGQQVTLRCSSQSGHNTVSWYQQALGQGPQFIFQYYREEENGRGNFPPRFSGLQFPNYSSELNVNALELDDSALYLCASSQGQGAVYGYTFGSGTRLTVV.